Following are 15 T cell receptor beta chains from one sample sequenced in a study of cytomegalovirus exposure and HLA in healthy donors. The PCR was carried out with 60 Vbeta primers and 13 Jbeta primers. The protocol was immunoSEQ multiplex PCR, while the TCRdb copy is restricted to in-frame clones and leaves out a portion. The table has about 110,000 clones, over 80% seen once. What was sequenced was PBMCs. The source of these receptors is a young man in good health and CMV-seropositive.

This clone has just a few counts. The chain links TRBV15 to TRBJ1-5, with D unresolved. CDR1 is LNHNV and CDR2 is YYDKDF in the germline V gene (reference sequence). Trimming removed 6 bases at V and 11 bases at J, with 20 bases between. The CDR3 spans 14 residues. CDR3 region: CATSPEAVGGTQHF. The CDR3 DNA is TGTGCCACCAGTCCAGAGGCGGTGGGTGGTACCCAGCATTTT.

V is TRBV6-1 and J is TRBJ2-5; D is possibly TRBD2 (5 bases). The CDR3 is 14 amino acids. Germline CDR1 reads MNHNS; CDR2 reads SASEGT. V dropped 4 bases and J dropped 2 bases, with 11 bases sitting between them. DNA of the CDR3: TGTGCCAGCAGTGGCGGGCTAGAGCAAGAGACCCAGTACTTC. This translates into CASSGGLEQETQYF.

The rearrangement links TRBV28 to TRBJ1-4; tentatively, D is TRBD1 (6 bases). The germline gives CDR1 MDHEN, CDR2 SYDVKM. This CDR3 region has 14 residues. V dropped 5 bases and J dropped 7 bases, with 14 bases sitting between them. The CDR3 here is CASSDRQASEKLFF. The CDR3 DNA is TGTGCCAGCAGTGACCGACAGGCGAGTGAAAAACTGTTTTTT.

The table lists this clone with a count of one. J is TRBJ1-1 and V is TRBV2, with D hard to call. CDR3 length equals 11 residues. From germline, CDR1 is SNHLY and CDR2 FYNNEI. V was cut by 6 bases and J by 4 bases, with 6 bases left in between. The CDR3 nucleotides read TGTGCCAGCAGAGAGGGCACTGAAGCTTTCTTT. It is translated as CASREGTEAFF.

This chain connects TRBV2 to TRBJ2-5, with TRBD2 identical over 7 bases. V trimming: 7 bases; J trimming: 7 bases; junction bases outside the gene matches: 12. The CDR3 loop spans 14 amino acids. Germline CDR1 SNHLY, CDR2 FYNNEI. CDR3: CASKSKGGLPTQYF. CDR3 sequence (DNA): TGTGCCAGCAAATCGAAGGGAGGGCTACCGACCCAGTACTTC.

The chain carries TRBV5-1 and TRBJ2-3; D remains unclear. The CDR3 length is 15 residues. Germline V gives CDR1 SGHRS, CDR2 YFSETQ. V was shortened by 0 bases and J by 2 bases, with 10 bases between the two germline ends. This CDR3 is CASSLDTDNTDTQYF. The CDR3 DNA reads as TGCGCCAGCAGCTTGGATACAGATAACACAGATACGCAGTATTTT.

The DNA for the CDR3 is TGTGCCAGTAGGAGGGACAGGGCTTCCTACGAGCAGTACTTC. It translates to CASRRDRASYEQYF. The J gene is TRBJ2-7, the V gene TRBV19, with 9 bases fitting TRBD1. The J segment lost 1 base and the V segment lost 6 bases, leaving 4 bases of the junction unmatched. The CDR3 covers 14 residues. Germline V CDR1 and CDR2: LNHDA, SQIVND (reference sequence).

The genes are TRBV5-6 and TRBJ1-2, with 8 positions matching TRBD1. Germline V CDR1 and CDR2: SGHDT, YYEEEE. The CDR3 has 14 residues. The J segment lost 8 bases and the V segment lost 5 bases, leaving 11 bases of the junction unmatched. This CDR3 is CASRARQGFEGYTF. The CDR3 bases are TGTGCCAGCAGAGCAAGACAGGGGTTTGAGGGCTACACCTTC. The full variable domain, rest sourced from reference TRBV5-6 and TRBJ1-2, is DAGVTQSPTHLIKTRGQQVTLRCSPKSGHDTVSWYQQALGQGPQFIFQYYEEEERQRGNFPDRFSGHQFPNYSSELNVNALLLGDSALYLCASRARQGFEGYTFGSGTRLTVV.

The chain has TRBV5-1 and TRBJ2-3, with 7 bases aligning to TRBD2. The J segment lost 1 base and the V segment lost 0 bases, leaving 2 bases of the junction unmatched. CDR3 size: 15 residues. Germline-derived CDR1 and CDR2 are SGHRS and YFSETQ. The CDR3 sequence: CASSLGLAGTDTQYF. CDR3 DNA sequence: TGCGCCAGCAGCTTGGGGCTAGCGGGCACAGATACGCAGTATTTT.

The chain carries TRBV6-1 and TRBJ2-1, with 8 bases fitting TRBD2. The CDR3 consists of 14 residues. Germline CDR1 is MNHNS and CDR2 is SASEGT. J was trimmed by 3 bases and V by 4 bases; bases with no gene match: 2. CDR3 sequence reads: CASSALADYNEQFF. The CDR3 DNA reads as TGTGCCAGCAGTGCACTAGCGGACTACAATGAGCAGTTCTTC.

The V gene is TRBV5-1, the J gene TRBJ2-5, with 7 bases identical to TRBD2. J gave up 4 bases and V 3 bases, and 9 bases lay outside the gene matches. The germline V gene has CDR1 SGHRS and CDR2 YFSETQ. This CDR3 spans 15 amino acids. DNA for the CDR3: TGCGCCAGCAGCTCTTGGGGGGGTAAAGGAGAGACCCAGTACTTC. As protein: CASSSWGGKGETQYF.

V usage is TRBV5-8 and J usage is TRBJ1-5; 9 bases match TRBD1. V lost 5 bases, J lost 4 bases, and 10 bases stayed unmatched. The V gene's germline CDR1 is SGHTS and CDR2 YDEGEE. The CDR3 contains 16 residues. In DNA, the CDR3 is TGTGCCAGCAGGGTCACAGGGGGCGCGAGAAATCAGCCCCAGCATTTT. Translating it yields CASRVTGGARNQPQHF.

The rearrangement links TRBV6-5 to TRBJ2-3, with D maybe TRBD2 (6 bases). Looked up from germline, CDR1 is MNHEY and CDR2 is SVGAGI. The CDR3 is made up of 14 amino acids. Between the trimmed V and J ends, which lost 6 bases and 2 bases, there was a span of 12 bases. Here the CDR3 reads CASRPGRYTDTQYF. Written as DNA, the CDR3 is TGTGCCAGCAGGCCTGGGAGGTACACAGATACGCAGTATTTT.

The chain employs TRBV9 and TRBJ1-2; D not certain. Germline CDR1 SGDLS, CDR2 YYNGEE. The V gene lost 1 base and the J gene lost 0 bases, with 10 bases spanning the gap. CDR3 length equals 15 residues. The DNA for the CDR3 is TGTGCCAGCAGCGTATCGGACGGGGCTAACTATGGCTACACCTTC. Translated, it gives CASSVSDGANYGYTF.

The genes are TRBV6-5 and TRBJ1-6; a possible D gene is TRBD1 (5 bases). With 0 bases removed from V and 14 bases from J, the gap between germline ends came to 11 bases. CDR1 and CDR2 (germline): MNHEY, SVGAGI. CDR3 size: 13 residues. As DNA, the CDR3 is TGTGCCAGCAGTTACTCGGAGGGGTGGACCCTCCACTTT. Translated, it gives CASSYSEGWTLHF.